Below are 6 T cell receptor beta chains sequenced from a single sample in a study of blood T cells in healthy people across ages. Through a sample-barcoded 5' primer and a J-beta primer mix, a second PCR was run for about 6 to 12 cycles. One entry per CDR3 protein, called by TCRdb with MiXCR from the 5' RACE reads. This sample has roughly 1.5 million distinct CDR3 sequences, with less than 45% found just once. The sequenced sample was blood. The receptors stem from a young woman in good health.

About this clonotype: It may be a read error: a sequence one base away is much more abundant. The chain has TRBV7-9 and TRBJ1-2; D remains unclear. Trimming pared 7 bases from V and 4 bases from J, leaving 7 bases between. The germline V gene has CDR1 SEHNR and CDR2 FQNEAQ (reference sequence). The CDR3 totals 11 residues. The CDR3 spells CASNGFYGYTF. The CDR3 nucleotides are TGTGCCAGCAACGGTTTCTATGGCTACACCTTC.

This clonotype has just a few counts. The chain uses TRBV10-3 and TRBJ2-7; unclear D gene. V lost 2 bases, J lost 3 bases, and 5 bases lay in between. The CDR3 is 12 amino acids. Germline values: CDR1 ENHRY, CDR2 SYGVKD. CDR3 sequence reads: CAISERDYEQYF. The CDR3 nucleotides are TGTGCCATCAGTGAGAGGGACTACGAGCAGTACTTC.

This clonotype came up a few times. The chain combines TRBV5-1 with TRBJ2-5; D not certain. The V end lost 0 bases, the J end lost 1 base, and 16 bases lay between the germline ends. The CDR3 extends over 17 amino acids. Looked up from germline, CDR1 is SGHRS and CDR2 is YFSETQ. CDR3 nucleotide sequence: TGCGCCAGCAGCTTGGTTTCCGGGTTTGGCCCCCAAGAGACCCAGTACTTC. Protein sequence: CASSLVSGFGPQETQYF. Supplemented by reference TRBV5-1 and TRBJ2-5, the full variable domain reads KAGVTQTPRYLIKTRGQQVTLSCSPISGHRSVSWYQQTPGQGLQFLFEYFSETQRNKGNFPGRFSGRQFSNSRSEMNVSTLELGDSALYLCASSLVSGFGPQETQYFGPGTRLLVL.

This sequence joins TRBV3-1 and TRBJ1-1; D gene ambiguous. The germline V and J ends were trimmed by 1 base and 4 bases, with 10 bases remaining between them. The CDR3 consists of 14 residues. Germline lookup yields CDR1 LGHDT and CDR2 YNNKEL (reference sequence). The CDR3 nucleotides read TGTGCCAGCAGCCAAGGACCCCGGCCCACTGAAGCTTTCTTT. It translates to CASSQGPRPTEAFF.

The chain recombines TRBV4-1 with TRBJ1-1; 12 bases fit TRBD1. CDR3 length equals 17 residues. Losses at the gene ends were 3 bases for V and 5 bases for J; bases not matched to a gene: 10. Germline loops: CDR1 MGHRA, CDR2 YSYEKL. CDR3 region: CASSQQGQGAVGTEAFF. CDR3 nucleotide sequence: TGCGCCAGCAGCCAGCAGGGACAGGGGGCGGTGGGGACTGAAGCTTTCTTT.

The chain employs TRBV6-5 and TRBJ2-3; D gene uncertain. The germline V and J ends were trimmed by 0 bases and 0 bases, with 10 bases remaining between them. Germline CDR1 and CDR2: MNHEY and SVGAGI. The CDR3 runs 16 residues. The CDR3 spells CASSYSASASTDTQYF. In DNA form, the CDR3 reads TGTGCCAGCAGTTACTCAGCTAGTGCAAGCACAGATACGCAGTATTTT.